The 6 T cell receptor beta chains given below trace back to one sample, sequenced in a study of blood T cell repertoires in COVID-19. Clones were sequenced by immunoSEQ multiplex PCR, and TCRdb holds only the in-frame ones, with some missing. The sample lists some 33,000 clones; 91% were seen once. Sequencing was carried out using peripheral blood. The receptors derive from a human donor in a cohort sampled during active COVID-19.

This chain connects TRBV29-1 to TRBJ2-3; the match to TRBD2 covers 12 bases. Germline trimming cut 5 bases from V and 0 bases from J; bases unmatched to any gene: 3. The CDR3 is 15 amino acids. The V gene's germline CDR1 is SQVTM and CDR2 ANQGSEA. Written as DNA, the CDR3 is TGCAGCGTTCGGACTAGCGGGGTTAGCACAGATACGCAGTATTTT. This encodes CSVRTSGVSTDTQYF.

The rearrangement joins TRBV5-1 to TRBJ2-5, with a weak D call TRBD2 (6 bases). Between the trimmed V and J ends, which lost 3 bases and 1 base, there was a span of 16 bases. The CDR3 is made up of 16 amino acids. Germline V gene data show CDR1 as SGHRS and CDR2 as YFSETQ. CDR3 in DNA: TGCGCCAGCAGCTGGGGAGGTGGCGGCAGCCAAGAGACCCAGTACTTC. It translates to CASSWGGGGSQETQYF.

The gene calls are TRBV6-2 or TRBV6-3 and TRBJ2-5; 14 nucleotides line up with TRBD2. Germline V gene data show CDR1 as MNHEY and CDR2 as SVGEGT. Trimming at V came to 5 bases and at J to 2 bases, leaving 4 bases not matched to a gene. The CDR3 covers 16 residues. The CDR3 protein is CASSLWTSGGQETQYF. The CDR3 coding sequence is TGTGCCAGCAGTCTCTGGACTAGCGGGGGGCAAGAGACCCAGTACTTC.

The CDR3 is CASSLTGRGNEKLFF. The CDR3 region has the DNA TGCGCCAGCAGCCTCACAGGCAGGGGAAATGAAAAACTGTTTTTT. V and J are TRBV4-3 and TRBJ1-4; TRBD1 might be the D (6 bases). V lost 4 bases and J lost 5, with 14 bases in between. The length of the CDR3 is 15 residues. The germline CDR1 and CDR2 sequences are LGHNA and YSLEER.

V and J are TRBV21-1 and TRBJ2-7; the table's D gene call, TRBD2, was not cross checked with the DNA. TRBV21-1 counts as a pseudogene. The CDR3 has 16 residues. Here the CDR3 DNA reads TGTGCCAGCAGCACCCGTCAGGCGGGCTCACGACACGAGCAGTACGTC. Translation: CASSTRQAGSRHEQYV.

This rearrangement joins TRBV19 to TRBJ1-6; D perhaps matches TRBD1 (5 bases). The germline V gene has CDR1 LNHDA and CDR2 SQIVND (reference sequence). V lost 5 bases and J 10 bases, leaving 12 bases between the germline ends. The CDR3 loop spans 13 amino acids. CDR3 protein: CASSETVSSPLHF. CDR3 sequence (DNA): TGTGCCAGTAGTGAGACAGTTTCCTCACCCCTCCACTTT. The full variable domain, rest sourced from reference TRBV19 and TRBJ1-6, is DGGITQSPKYLFRKEGQNVTLSCEQNLNHDAMYWYRQDPGQGLRLIYYSQIVNDFQKGDIAEGYSVSREKKESFPLTVTSAQKNPTAFYLCASSETVSSPLHFGNGTRLTVT.